Following are 19 T cell receptor beta chains from one sample sequenced in a study of T-cell reconstitution after alpha-beta-depleted transplantation in children. Unique molecular identifiers were used in preparing the TCRbeta library. Using its own MiXCR run on the PCR reads, TCRdb lists one record per CDR3 protein. In the table there are under 250,000 distinct CDR3 sequences, roughly a quarter of which are singletons. The sequencing here drew on PBMCs, mostly from graft donor cells, taken 360 days after TCRalphabeta/CD19-depleted stem cell transplant. These receptors were collected from a female patient under 10 years old who had a stem cell transplant for congenital amegakaryocytic thrombocytopenia, so the T cells may come from the graft donor.

The table lists this clonotype with a few counts. The chain has TRBV2 and TRBJ2-7; D might be TRBD2 (5 bases). Germline-derived CDR1 and CDR2 are SNHLY and FYNNEI. The V gene lost 6 bases and the J gene lost 1 base, with 10 bases spanning the gap. This CDR3 spans 13 amino acids. The CDR3 loop is CASRTGISYEQYF. CDR3 DNA sequence: TGTGCCAGCAGAACCGGGATTTCCTACGAGCAGTACTTC. Combining the CDR3 with reference TRBV2 and TRBJ2-7 gives the whole variable domain EPEVTQTPSHQVTQMGQEVILRCVPISNHLYFYWYRQILGQKVEFLVSFYNNEISEKSEIFDDQFSVERPDGSNFTLKIRSTKLEDSAMYFCASRTGISYEQYFGPGTRLTVT.

The V call is TRBV29-1, the J call TRBJ2-2; D is possibly TRBD1 (5 bases). Germline V CDR1 and CDR2: SQVTM, ANQGSEA. The CDR3 extends over 12 amino acids. With 3 bases removed from V and 6 bases from J, the gap between germline ends came to 8 bases. CDR3 residues: CSVEGHAGELFF. In DNA form, the CDR3 reads TGCAGCGTTGAGGGGCATGCCGGGGAGCTGTTTTTT.

CDR3 region: CSVTRDLTEAFF. The CDR3 DNA reads as TGCAGCGTCACCAGGGACCTCACTGAAGCTTTCTTT. The chain is built from TRBV29-1 and TRBJ1-1; the D gene is possibly TRBD1 (5 bases). Germline CDR1 SQVTM, CDR2 ANQGSEA. The CDR3 is 12 amino acids. V lost 6 bases and J 4 bases, leaving 12 bases between the germline ends.

This clonotype came up a few times. CDR3 nucleotide sequence: TGTGCCACCAGCACAGACAGGGTTCGCGGGGAGCTGTTTTTT. Its protein product is CATSTDRVRGELFF. The gene calls are TRBV15 and TRBJ2-2; 7 positions agree with TRBD1. From germline, CDR1 is LNHNV and CDR2 YYDKDF (reference sequence). The CDR3 is 14 amino acids. V was pared by 4 bases and J by 7 bases, with 6 bases of the junction left unmatched.

This clonotype was seen more than once but under ten times. V is TRBV5-1 and J is TRBJ1-1; D is unresolved. Germline-derived CDR1 and CDR2 are SGHRS and YFSETQ. The CDR3 totals 15 residues. Trimming stripped 2 bases from V and 1 base from J, with 12 bases between. CDR3 sequence: CASSFQAPKNTEAFF. The CDR3 region has the DNA TGCGCCAGCAGCTTCCAGGCCCCGAAGAACACTGAAGCTTTCTTT.

The V gene is TRBV5-1, the J gene TRBJ2-1; 9 positions agree with TRBD2. The CDR3 is 15 residues long. Germline values: CDR1 SGHRS, CDR2 YFSETQ. Losses at the gene ends were 4 bases for V and 4 bases for J; bases not matched to a gene: 6. The CDR3 DNA reads as TGCGCCAGCAGCCTGGCCCTAGCGGGATACAATGAGCAGTTCTTC. This codes for CASSLALAGYNEQFF.

This chain connects TRBV20-1 to TRBJ2-7; 7 nucleotides line up with TRBD1. Unmatched junction bases numbered 8, after V lost 6 bases and J lost 3 bases. The germline gives CDR1 DFQATT, CDR2 SNEGSKA (reference sequence). The CDR3 extends over 13 amino acids. The CDR3 sequence: CSARTGKSYEQYF. The CDR3 nucleotides read TGCAGTGCCAGGACAGGCAAGAGCTACGAGCAGTACTTC.

The chain employs TRBV29-1 and TRBJ2-2, with TRBD1 matching over 8 bases. This CDR3 spans 14 amino acids. From germline, CDR1 is SQVTM and CDR2 ANQGSEA. V lost 4 bases and J lost 5; bases outside the gene matches: 6. The CDR3 is CSVARGLGTGELFF. CDR3 DNA sequence: TGCAGCGTTGCCAGGGGGCTAGGAACCGGGGAGCTGTTTTTT.

J is TRBJ2-5 and V is TRBV12-3 or TRBV12-4; 7 bases map to TRBD1. The CDR3 runs 16 residues. V lost 6 bases and J lost 5; bases outside the gene matches: 15. The CDR3 region has the DNA TGTGCCAGCAGCACCTACTCACAGGGGTTCTGGGAGACCCAGTACTTC. Translated: CASSTYSQGFWETQYF.

This clonotype was seen only a few times. The CDR3 nucleotides read TGCGCCAGCCGGCTAGCGGGCCACTCCTACGAGCAGTACTTC. This sequence encodes CASRLAGHSYEQYF. The genes are TRBV5-1 and TRBJ2-7, with 8 bases identical to TRBD2. The length of the CDR3 is 14 residues. V was pared by 7 bases and J by 0 bases, with 6 bases of the junction left unmatched. Germline CDR1 reads SGHRS; CDR2 reads YFSETQ. Based on the CDR3 plus reference TRBV5-1 and TRBJ2-7, the full variable domain is KAGVTQTPRYLIKTRGQQVTLSCSPISGHRSVSWYQQTPGQGLQFLFEYFSETQRNKGNFPGRFSGRQFSNSRSEMNVSTLELGDSALYLCASRLAGHSYEQYFGPGTRLTVT.

This clonotype was found a few times. The chain combines TRBV12-3 or TRBV12-4 with TRBJ1-2; 9 nucleotides match TRBD1. This CDR3 comprises 14 residues. V shed 3 bases, J shed 6 bases, and the junction held 5 bases outside the gene matches. The CDR3 loop is CASSLGDREDGYTF. CDR3 in DNA: TGTGCCAGCAGTTTGGGGGACAGGGAAGATGGCTACACCTTC.

The chain carries TRBV5-1 and TRBJ1-1; a weak D match, TRBD1 (6 bases). This CDR3 comprises 14 residues. Germline CDR1 is SGHRS and CDR2 is YFSETQ. V lost 0 bases and J 3 bases, leaving 9 bases between the germline ends. The CDR3 spells CASSLGQAHTEAFF. In DNA form, the CDR3 reads TGCGCCAGCAGCTTGGGACAGGCACACACTGAAGCTTTCTTT.

V gene TRBV27 combines with J gene TRBJ2-7; perhaps TRBD2 as D (6 bases). The CDR3 totals 14 residues. Germline V gene data show CDR1 as MNHEY and CDR2 as SMNVEV (reference sequence). Trimming removed 5 bases at V and 0 bases at J, with 11 bases between. The CDR3 is CASSTGDFSYEQYF. The CDR3 DNA is TGTGCCAGCAGTACCGGGGACTTCTCCTACGAGCAGTACTTC.

This clonotype came up a few times. The chain links TRBV4-1 to TRBJ2-7; 8 positions agree with TRBD2. The CDR3 runs 16 residues. The junction had 7 bases not matched to a gene; V was cut back by 1 base and J by 2 bases. Germline-derived CDR1 and CDR2 are MGHRA and YSYEKL. CDR3 in amino acids: CASSQAPAGATYEQYF. The CDR3 nucleotides are TGCGCCAGCAGCCAAGCCCCAGCGGGAGCCACCTACGAGCAGTACTTC.

This clonotype was found a few times. The V gene is TRBV20-1, the J gene TRBJ1-5; unclear D gene. Trimming removed 6 bases from V and 0 bases from J, with 15 bases in between. Germline assignment: CDR1 DFQATT and CDR2 SNEGSKA (reference sequence). The CDR3 extends over 15 amino acids. CDR3 residues: CSASTPSYSNQPQHF. Written as DNA, the CDR3 is TGCAGTGCCTCGACCCCGTCCTATAGCAATCAGCCCCAGCATTTT.

This clonotype turned up a few times. The gene calls are TRBV10-3 and TRBJ2-7; D possibly uses TRBD1 or TRBD2 (5 bases each). The CDR3 totals 14 residues. Germline V lookup: CDR1 ENHRY, CDR2 SYGVKD. V was trimmed by 4 bases and J by 0 bases, leaving 10 bases between them. CDR3 protein: CAISGEGSSYEQYF. The CDR3 nucleotides read TGTGCCATCAGTGGTGAGGGGAGCTCCTACGAGCAGTACTTC.

The chain employs TRBV2 and TRBJ1-2; 7 bases match TRBD1. CDR1 is SNHLY and CDR2 is FYNNEI in the germline V gene. CDR3 length equals 13 residues. The trim removed 6 bases at V and 7 bases at J, leaving 8 bases unmatched. CDR3 coding DNA: TGTGCCAGCAGGGTGAAGGGGGCGGCTGGCTACACCTTC. This encodes CASRVKGAAGYTF.

A note on this clonotype: The conserved closing phenylalanine or tryptophan is absent in this CDR3, likely reflecting a read error. The chain is built from TRBV4-1 and TRBJ2-7; D perhaps matches TRBD1 (6 bases). The CDR3 loop spans 15 amino acids. From germline, CDR1 is MGHRA and CDR2 YSYEKL. V lost 1 base to trimming and J lost 4 bases, with 14 bases between them. CDR3 in amino acids: CASSQVQGPGYEQYS. CDR3 DNA: TGCGCCAGCAGCCAAGTCCAGGGGCCGGGGTACGAGCAGTACTCC.

This clonotype has just a few counts. This chain links TRBV10-3 with TRBJ2-7; tentative D call: TRBD2 (6 bases). The germline V gene has CDR1 ENHRY and CDR2 SYGVKD. Trimming shortened V by 10 bases and J by 2 bases, and 15 bases separated the two germline ends. CDR3 length: 13 amino acids. The DNA for the CDR3 is TGTGCCAGCGTAGCCGGGAGCACCTACGAGCAGTACTTC. This sequence encodes CASVAGSTYEQYF.